The text below deals with one T cell receptor (beta chain). This sample was included in a study of T cells in Graves' hyperthyroidism and ophthalmopathy. RNA transcripts gave rise to amplified TCR beta CDR3 regions. Using the HTBI primer set, a first-round RT-PCR was run on the TCR CDR3. TCRdb used MiXCR to reprocess the multiplex PCR reads, holding one entry per CDR3 protein. The sample lists some 490,000 distinct CDR3 sequences, about 22% occurring once. CDR3 length equals 12 residues. V gave up 1 base and J gave up 6 bases, with 4 bases separating them. Germline V gene sequence: CDR1 LGHNA, CDR2 YNFKEQ.

The sequencing input was blood. This receptor was taken from a woman between 70 and 85 years old with Graves' ophthalmopathy. The rearrangement uses TRBV4-2 and TRBJ2-1; D uncertain. Written as DNA, the CDR3 is TGTGCCAGCAGCCAAGCCGGCAATGAGCAGTTCTTC. Its protein product is CASSQAGNEQFF.